The T cell receptor beta chain described here comes from a study of CD4 T cells in relation to SARS-CoV-2 and coronaviruses. CDR1 and CDR2 (germline): SGHNT, YENEEA. After removal of 3 bases from V and 1 base from J, the junction contained 8 bases not matched to a gene. The CDR3 totals 17 residues. Sequencing was performed with immunoSEQ multiplex PCR; in TCRdb, only in-frame clones are kept and a portion is missing. This table holds about 23,000 clones, around 78% found once. Study-wide results and caveats: In approximately 70% of donors, memory CD4+ clonotypes crossrecognized SARS-CoV-2 and at least one common cold coronavirus spike.

This clone was seen a handful of times. Its target is not known. Unexposed donor CD4+ T cells date from about 2011-2018, before the COVID-19 pandemic. CD4+ T cells were isolated from the cells after around 11 days of culture. The origin of this receptor is a human donor in good health. The chain has TRBV11-3 and TRBJ2-1; 8 nucleotides match TRBD2. Source material: CD4+ T cells from PBMCs, cultured in vitro. CDR3 sequence reads: CASSFGITSGSYNEQFF. The CDR3 nucleotides read TGTGCCAGCAGCTTCGGAATCACTAGCGGATCCTACAATGAGCAGTTCTTC.